A selection of T cell receptor beta chains follows, all from one sample in a study of blood T cell repertoires in COVID-19. TCRdb's table, derived via immunoSEQ multiplex PCR, lists solely in-frame clones and lacks some. The sample contains about 70,000 clones, approximately 92% of which appear only once. What was sequenced was peripheral blood. Receptor source: a man aged 50 or older with active COVID-19. Both conserved end residues are part of each CDR3. Each record gives: J gene, clone size, D gene, V gene, CDR3 DNA, CDR3 protein. A D gene is named only where the DNA matches it firmly. A clone size is listed for some rows: how often the clone was seen (once, few, many), or a class if it is expanded.

j_gene: TRBJ1-1; abundance: .; d_gene: .; v_gene: TRBV5-1; CDR3nt: TGCGCCAGCAGTTTCAGGGCCTCGAACACTGAAGCTTTCTTT; CDR3aa: CASSFRASNTEAFF
j_gene: TRBJ2-2; abundance: .; d_gene: TRBD2; v_gene: TRBV7-3; CDR3nt: TGTGCCAGCAGCTTAGCTAGCGGACTCACCGGGGAGCTGTTTTTT; CDR3aa: CASSLASGLTGELFF
j_gene: TRBJ2-2; abundance: .; d_gene: .; v_gene: TRBV27; CDR3nt: TGTGCCAGCAGTTCAACAGGGGGGGAGCTGTTTTTT; CDR3aa: CASSSTGGELFF
j_gene: TRBJ1-6; abundance: few; d_gene: .; v_gene: TRBV6-6; CDR3nt: TGTGCCAGCAGCCGGCAGGCCCCTAATTCACCCCTCCACTTT; CDR3aa: CASSRQAPNSPLHF
j_gene: TRBJ2-7; abundance: .; d_gene: TRBD1; v_gene: TRBV11-3; CDR3nt: TGTGCCAGCAGCCCCGGACAGGGTATCCACGAGCAGTACTTC; CDR3aa: CASSPGQGIHEQYF
j_gene: TRBJ2-3; abundance: few; d_gene: .; v_gene: TRBV7-6; CDR3nt: TGTGCCAGCAGCCAGAGGGCGGGGGCCCGAGAAATAGATACGCAGTATTTT; CDR3aa: CASSQRAGAREIDTQYF
j_gene: TRBJ2-7; abundance: .; d_gene: .; v_gene: TRBV4-1; CDR3nt: TGCGCCAGCAGCCAAGATCCAGGCTCCTACGAGCAGTACTTC; CDR3aa: CASSQDPGSYEQYF
j_gene: TRBJ1-2; abundance: .; d_gene: TRBD1; v_gene: TRBV7-2; CDR3nt: TGTGCCAGCAGCTTAGTGGACAGGGGCCCCTATGGCTACACCTTC; CDR3aa: CASSLVDRGPYGYTF
j_gene: TRBJ2-3; abundance: .; d_gene: TRBD1; v_gene: TRBV4-2; CDR3nt: TGTGCCAGCAGCCACGAGGGACAGGGTCAAGATACGCAGTATTTT; CDR3aa: CASSHEGQGQDTQYF
j_gene: TRBJ2-7; abundance: .; d_gene: TRBD1; v_gene: TRBV3-1/TRBV3-2; CDR3nt: TGTGCCAGCAGCCAAAAGGGGACAGGGGTCTACGAGCAGTACTTC; CDR3aa: CASSQKGTGVYEQYF
j_gene: TRBJ1-2; abundance: .; d_gene: TRBD1; v_gene: TRBV4-1; CDR3nt: TGCGCCAGCAGCCAAGATCAGGGGGCACTAACGAACTATGGCTACACCTTC; CDR3aa: CASSQDQGALTNYGYTF
j_gene: TRBJ2-2; abundance: .; d_gene: .; v_gene: TRBV27; CDR3nt: TGTGCCAGCAGTTTAATCCTATTCGCGAACACCGGGGAGCTGTTTTTT; CDR3aa: CASSLILFANTGELFF
j_gene: TRBJ1-3; abundance: .; d_gene: TRBD1; v_gene: TRBV25-1; CDR3nt: TGTGCCAGCAGCGGGACAGGGGGTGGAAACACCATATATTTT; CDR3aa: CASSGTGGGNTIYF
j_gene: TRBJ1-1; abundance: .; d_gene: .; v_gene: TRBV2; CDR3nt: TGTGCCAGCAGATATACAGGATTTGAAACTGAAGCTTTCTTT; CDR3aa: CASRYTGFETEAFF
j_gene: TRBJ2-7; abundance: .; d_gene: TRBD1; v_gene: TRBV18; CDR3nt: TGTGCCAGCTCGCTACAGGGGCCCTACGAGCAGTACTTC; CDR3aa: CASSLQGPYEQYF
j_gene: TRBJ1-1; abundance: .; d_gene: TRBD1; v_gene: TRBV5-1; CDR3nt: TGCGCCAGCAGCTGGATGCAAACAGGGGTCACTGAAGCTTTCTTT; CDR3aa: CASSWMQTGVTEAFF
j_gene: TRBJ1-2; abundance: .; d_gene: .; v_gene: TRBV5-1; CDR3nt: TGCGCCAGCAGCAGCTCCGGGACACACTCGGGGGGCTACACCTTC; CDR3aa: CASSSSGTHSGGYTF
j_gene: TRBJ2-7; abundance: .; d_gene: TRBD2; v_gene: TRBV6-1; CDR3nt: TGTGCCAGCAGTGAAGAGCGGGGGGTCTTCCCCTACGAGCAGTACTTC; CDR3aa: CASSEERGVFPYEQYF
j_gene: TRBJ2-2; abundance: .; d_gene: .; v_gene: TRBV24-1; CDR3nt: TGTGCCACCTCCGACGGGGGTCTAGCCGGGGAGCTGTTTTTT; CDR3aa: CATSDGGLAGELFF
j_gene: TRBJ2-5; abundance: once; d_gene: .; v_gene: TRBV5-4; CDR3nt: TGTGCCAGCAGCTCCCCAGGGGGAGGCCAAGAGACCCAGTACTTC; CDR3aa: CASSSPGGGQETQYF
j_gene: TRBJ1-5; abundance: .; d_gene: .; v_gene: TRBV19; CDR3nt: TGTGCCAGTAGTGAACAGTTCAATCAGCCCCAGCATTTT; CDR3aa: CASSEQFNQPQHF
j_gene: TRBJ1-5; abundance: .; d_gene: .; v_gene: TRBV27; CDR3nt: TGTGCCAGCAGTCTCCTTGGCGGGGGAGGGAGCAATCAGCCCCAGCATTTT; CDR3aa: CASSLLGGGGSNQPQHF
j_gene: TRBJ2-1; abundance: .; d_gene: TRBD2; v_gene: TRBV5-6; CDR3nt: TGTGCCAGCAGCTTGTATCTAGCGGGGATATCCTACAATGAGCAGTTCTTC; CDR3aa: CASSLYLAGISYNEQFF
j_gene: TRBJ2-1; abundance: .; d_gene: .; v_gene: TRBV19; CDR3nt: TGTGCCAGTAGTATAGTTAGGAGCTCCTACAATGAGCAGTTCTTC; CDR3aa: CASSIVRSSYNEQFF
j_gene: TRBJ1-1; abundance: .; d_gene: .; v_gene: TRBV5-4; CDR3nt: TGTGCCAGCAGCTTGGCCAGGGCGAACACTGAAGCTTTCTTT; CDR3aa: CASSLARANTEAFF
j_gene: TRBJ2-3; abundance: .; d_gene: .; v_gene: TRBV6-4; CDR3nt: TGTGCCGGCCATAAAGATACGCAGTATTTT; CDR3aa: CAGHKDTQYF
j_gene: TRBJ1-2; abundance: .; d_gene: .; v_gene: TRBV18; CDR3nt: TGTGCCAGCTCACCCCCTAGTAGCCGGGACTATGGCTACACCTTC; CDR3aa: CASSPPSSRDYGYTF
j_gene: TRBJ1-4; abundance: .; d_gene: .; v_gene: TRBV5-1; CDR3nt: TGCGCCAGCAGCTTGGGGGGCACTACTAATGAAAAACTGTTTTTT; CDR3aa: CASSLGGTTNEKLFF
j_gene: TRBJ2-7; abundance: few; d_gene: TRBD2; v_gene: TRBV9; CDR3nt: TGTGCCAGCAGCCCCGGGGGGACGAGGGAGCAGTACTTC; CDR3aa: CASSPGGTREQYF
j_gene: TRBJ1-1; abundance: .; d_gene: .; v_gene: TRBV27; CDR3nt: TGTGCCAGCAGTTTACACAGGGAATGGACTGAAGCTTTCTTT; CDR3aa: CASSLHREWTEAFF
j_gene: TRBJ2-3; abundance: .; d_gene: TRBD2; v_gene: TRBV2; CDR3nt: TGTGCCAGCAGGGCTGCAGCGGGGGGGCAGACAGATACGCAGTATTTT; CDR3aa: CASRAAAGGQTDTQYF
j_gene: TRBJ2-5; abundance: .; d_gene: TRBD2; v_gene: TRBV7-8; CDR3nt: TGTGCCAGCAGCTTAGCCGCGGGAATAGCGGGTGGAGAGACCCAGTACTTC; CDR3aa: CASSLAAGIAGGETQYF
j_gene: TRBJ1-2; abundance: .; d_gene: .; v_gene: TRBV5-1; CDR3nt: TGCGCCAGCAGCTTGGGCCCTCGGAGTTATGGCTACACCTTC; CDR3aa: CASSLGPRSYGYTF